What follows describes a single TCR beta chain. Its target is unknown. Sequenced by immunoSEQ multiplex PCR; TCRdb stores in-frame clones only, minus some. The sample includes approximately 46,000 clones, 90% seen only once; the top ten take 0.4% to 0.55%. This sample was taken from a study of regulatory and conventional T cells in RAG deficiency. Genomic DNA came from blood conventional CD4+ T cells gated CD25-low CD127-high. In germline, CDR1 is SNHLY, CDR2 FYNNEI. Trimming shortened V by 4 bases and J by 2 bases, and 14 bases separated the two germline ends. The CDR3 covers 15 residues. General study findings and limits: Treg unique TCR beta sequences were approximately 100-fold fewer in Omenn syndrome and CID/AS patients than controls. Patient subsets had shorter CDR3s; Omenn Treg-Tconv overlap exceeded 85%.

These same records also appear under a second study, on regulatory T cells. According to that study: The primer mix had 52 TRBV and 13 TRBJ primers.

The sequencing sample was made of CD4+ effector T cells sorted from blood. The V gene is TRBV2, the J gene TRBJ1-1; D possibly corresponds to TRBD1 (5 bases). The clonotype originates from a human donor in good health. CDR3: CASSGTGGDNTEAFF. As DNA, the CDR3 is TGTGCCAGCAGTGGTACGGGGGGGGATAACACTGAAGCTTTCTTT.